This entry concerns a single T cell receptor (beta chain). This clonotype has ten or more counts. Its specific antigen is unknown. No much larger clone is present one base from it, and per-base qualities are unavailable. The entry originates in a study of CD8 T cells in ankylosing spondylitis (dated by TCRdb to between 2016 and 2019). Notes on the research overall: The study profiled T cell receptor beta repertoires in healthy donors and ankylosing spondylitis patients to find disease-linked TCR variants. The whole study cohort included roughly 110 healthy donors and about two dozen ankylosing spondylitis patients. Peripheral blood was sampled, and synovial fluid was additionally collected from ankylosing spondylitis patients. What the research found in general, with its limitations: Some TCR beta motif variants had previously been reported in synovial fluid and blood of reactive arthritis patients, which suggested common disease-initiation mechanisms. A TCR beta motif of several highly homologous amino acid variants appeared characteristic of blood from ankylosing spondylitis patients. A CD8+ phenotype was shown by the disease-linked clones, which were found at relatively low frequencies in peripheral blood. The disease-linked clones were reported as significantly enriched in matched synovial fluid samples from ankylosing spondylitis patients.

Sequencing instrument: Illumina HiSeq 2500. Quantitative 5'-RACE with molecular barcodes was used to prepare TCR beta libraries. In the source study's methods: A new computational method based on a probabilistic model of VDJ rearrangement was used to identify disease-linked TCR variants. TCRdb reran the public reads through fastp at Q25 and MiXCR, keeping productive beta chains. Rows with one shared CDR3 protein collapse into an entry with the most common genes and DNA. What appears here as the V and J calls and clone size reflects TCRdb's work, not the paper's. In this sample the table shows about 250,000 distinct CDR3 sequences, over 7% of which occur a single time. More than 4% of the sample belongs to the ten largest clones. Trimming takes 3 bases from V and 8 bases from J, and the germline ends sit 19 bases apart. CDR1 and CDR2 are drawn from the germline V gene: SQVTM, ANQGSEA. The CDR3, from cysteine to phenylalanine, totals 14 residues. Only CDR3 DNA is held: 42 bases, read in frame from base 1.

The material sequenced was blood, either unsorted or a sorted T cell fraction (not recorded which). The clonotype comes from a female donor with ankylosing spondylitis or in good health (not recorded which). The receptor chain draws on TRBV29-1 and TRBJ1-2; too little of a D gene remains to name it. The nucleotide sequence reads TGCAGCGTTGAGTTGGGCAGCTCGTATATGGGCTACACCTTC. It encodes CSVELGSSYMGYTF.